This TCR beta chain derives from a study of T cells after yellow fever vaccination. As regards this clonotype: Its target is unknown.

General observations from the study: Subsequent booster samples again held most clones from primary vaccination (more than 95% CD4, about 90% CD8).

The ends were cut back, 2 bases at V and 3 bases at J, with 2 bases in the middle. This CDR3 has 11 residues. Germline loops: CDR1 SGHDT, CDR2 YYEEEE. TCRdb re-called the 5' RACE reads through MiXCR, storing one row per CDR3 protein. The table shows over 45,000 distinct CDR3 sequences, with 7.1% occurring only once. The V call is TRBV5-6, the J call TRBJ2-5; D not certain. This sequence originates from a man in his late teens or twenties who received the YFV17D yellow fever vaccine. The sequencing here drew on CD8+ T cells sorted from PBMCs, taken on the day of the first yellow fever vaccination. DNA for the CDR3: TGTGCCAGCAGCTTTGAAGAGACCCAGTACTTC. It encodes CASSFEETQYF.